The rows below give T cell receptor beta chains drawn from one sample of a study of CD8 T cells in Susac syndrome. One entry per CDR3 protein results from TCRdb running MiXCR on the immunoSEQ multiplex PCR reads. The data show 300,000 or so distinct CDR3 sequences, 92% seen once. The source material was CD4+ T cells from PBMCs. These receptors originate from a human donor with multiple sclerosis. Each CDR3 is given with its conserved first and last residue.

CDR3 protein: CASAGEFSDTQYF
J gene: TRBJ2-3
V gene: TRBV5-1

CDR3 protein: CAIKAAQVNTEAFF
J gene: TRBJ1-1
V gene: TRBV10-3

CDR3 protein: CASSLDRATNEKLFF
J gene: TRBJ1-4
V gene: TRBV5-1

CDR3 protein: CASPKGKGNSGANVLTF
J gene: TRBJ2-6
V gene: TRBV7-2

CDR3 protein: CASGNPISGNTIYF
J gene: TRBJ1-3
V gene: TRBV5-6

CDR3 protein: CASSTYPTSAGANVLTF
J gene: TRBJ2-6
V gene: TRBV21-1

CDR3 protein: CASRAGGASSYNEQFF
J gene: TRBJ2-1
V gene: TRBV5-6

CDR3 protein: CASSQSSYNEQFF
J gene: TRBJ2-1
V gene: TRBV18

CDR3 protein: CSVDRSSYNEQFF
J gene: TRBJ2-1
V gene: TRBV29-1

CDR3 protein: CASSVGQGYTEAFF
J gene: TRBJ1-1
V gene: TRBV6-1

CDR3 protein: CASSVGSWTDTQYF
J gene: TRBJ2-3
V gene: TRBV7-3

CDR3 protein: CASTPDVLLGGYTF
J gene: TRBJ1-2
V gene: TRBV7-6

CDR3 protein: CSAPQGLGQPQHF
J gene: TRBJ1-5
V gene: TRBV20-1

CDR3 protein: CASSLPAGTVYEQYF
J gene: TRBJ2-7
V gene: TRBV5-1

CDR3 protein: CASSPGLAGGLGGELFF
J gene: TRBJ2-2
V gene: TRBV12-3/TRBV12-4

CDR3 protein: CASRKQGTTGELFF
J gene: TRBJ2-2
V gene: TRBV6-2/TRBV6-3